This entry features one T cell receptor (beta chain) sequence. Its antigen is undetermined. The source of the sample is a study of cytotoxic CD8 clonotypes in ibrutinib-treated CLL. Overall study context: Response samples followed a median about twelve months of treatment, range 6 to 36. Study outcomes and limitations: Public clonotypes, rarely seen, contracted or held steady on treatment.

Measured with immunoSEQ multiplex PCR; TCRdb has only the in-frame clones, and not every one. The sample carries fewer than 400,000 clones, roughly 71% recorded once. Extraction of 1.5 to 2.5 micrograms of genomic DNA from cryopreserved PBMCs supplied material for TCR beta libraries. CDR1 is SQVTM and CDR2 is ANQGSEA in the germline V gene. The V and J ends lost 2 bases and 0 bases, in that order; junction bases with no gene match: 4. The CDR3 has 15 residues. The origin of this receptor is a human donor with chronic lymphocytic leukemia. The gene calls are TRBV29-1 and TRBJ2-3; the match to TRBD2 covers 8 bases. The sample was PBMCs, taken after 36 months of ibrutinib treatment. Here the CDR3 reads CSVENSGGSTDTQYF. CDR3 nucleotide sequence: TGCAGCGTTGAAAACTCGGGAGGGAGCACAGATACGCAGTATTTT.